This T cell receptor (beta chain) was observed in a study of circulating CD8 cells and anti-PD-1 response in melanoma. At the level of the study: About 45% of the 13 patients had prior targeted therapy or immunotherapy; seven did not. Whole-study findings and limits: TIGIT repertoires were least diverse, DNEG repertoires most diverse. Previously treated and treatment-naive patients were pooled together.

V trimming: 6 bases; J trimming: 0 bases; junction bases outside the gene matches: 2. The germline gives CDR1 SQVTM, CDR2 ANQGSEA. The CDR3 has 14 residues. Using around 16 ng of total RNA, TCR libraries were made with the QIAseq Immune Repertoire TCR panel. One entry per CDR3 protein, called by TCRdb with MiXCR from the reads. The sample gives 500 to 850 distinct CDR3 sequences, approximately 9.6% of which show up once; more than 12% is in the top ten. Four subsets defined by PD-1 and/or TIGIT were sorted from live CD3+CD8+TCRalphabeta+ cells. Judged by abundance, this clonotype is large. Its antigen is not identified.

The sequences come from CD8+ T cells from PBMCs, collected at baseline or after one month of anti-PD-1 therapy (not recorded which). V is TRBV29-1 and J is TRBJ2-7; 13 nucleotides align to TRBD2. The receptor's source is a human donor with melanoma. The CDR3 bases are TGCAGCGTCGGACTAGCGGGGGCCTCCTACGAGCAGTACTTC. Encoded protein: CSVGLAGASYEQYF.